This T cell receptor beta chain is drawn from a study of cytomegalovirus exposure and HLA in healthy donors. There are a few counts of this clone. The germline V and J ends were trimmed by 5 bases and 7 bases, with 9 bases remaining between them. This CDR3 has 12 residues. CDR1 and CDR2 from the germline V gene are MNHNY and SVGAGI (reference sequence). Researchers ran the PCR with 60 Vbeta and 13 Jbeta primers. Using immunoSEQ multiplex PCR, the repertoire was profiled, and TCRdb retains in-frame clones only, with some absent. In the table there are fewer than 250,000 clones, around 87% of which are singletons.

The sequencing sample was made of PBMCs. The chain couples TRBV6-6 to TRBJ1-5; D unresolved. The clonotype was recovered from a boy between 2 and 10 years old in good health and CMV-seronegative. The CDR3 region has the DNA TGTGCCAGCAGTCAATGGGAGCAGCCCCAGCATTTT. This translates into CASSQWEQPQHF.